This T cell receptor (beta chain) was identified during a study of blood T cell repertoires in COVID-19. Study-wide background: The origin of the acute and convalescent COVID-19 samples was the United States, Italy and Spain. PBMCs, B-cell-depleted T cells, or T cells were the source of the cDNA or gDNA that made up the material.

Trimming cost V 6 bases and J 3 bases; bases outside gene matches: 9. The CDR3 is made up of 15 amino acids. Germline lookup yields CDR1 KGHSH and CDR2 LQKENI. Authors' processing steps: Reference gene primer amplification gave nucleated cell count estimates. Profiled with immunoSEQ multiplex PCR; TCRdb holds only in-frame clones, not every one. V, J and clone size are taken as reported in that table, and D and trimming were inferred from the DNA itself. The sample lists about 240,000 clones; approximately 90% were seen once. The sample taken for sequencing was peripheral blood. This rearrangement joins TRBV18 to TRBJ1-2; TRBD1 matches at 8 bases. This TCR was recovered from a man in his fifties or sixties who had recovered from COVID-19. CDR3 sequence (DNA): TGTGCCAGCTCGTCAGAGGACAGGGTTCACTATGGCTACACCTTC. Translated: CASSSEDRVHYGYTF.